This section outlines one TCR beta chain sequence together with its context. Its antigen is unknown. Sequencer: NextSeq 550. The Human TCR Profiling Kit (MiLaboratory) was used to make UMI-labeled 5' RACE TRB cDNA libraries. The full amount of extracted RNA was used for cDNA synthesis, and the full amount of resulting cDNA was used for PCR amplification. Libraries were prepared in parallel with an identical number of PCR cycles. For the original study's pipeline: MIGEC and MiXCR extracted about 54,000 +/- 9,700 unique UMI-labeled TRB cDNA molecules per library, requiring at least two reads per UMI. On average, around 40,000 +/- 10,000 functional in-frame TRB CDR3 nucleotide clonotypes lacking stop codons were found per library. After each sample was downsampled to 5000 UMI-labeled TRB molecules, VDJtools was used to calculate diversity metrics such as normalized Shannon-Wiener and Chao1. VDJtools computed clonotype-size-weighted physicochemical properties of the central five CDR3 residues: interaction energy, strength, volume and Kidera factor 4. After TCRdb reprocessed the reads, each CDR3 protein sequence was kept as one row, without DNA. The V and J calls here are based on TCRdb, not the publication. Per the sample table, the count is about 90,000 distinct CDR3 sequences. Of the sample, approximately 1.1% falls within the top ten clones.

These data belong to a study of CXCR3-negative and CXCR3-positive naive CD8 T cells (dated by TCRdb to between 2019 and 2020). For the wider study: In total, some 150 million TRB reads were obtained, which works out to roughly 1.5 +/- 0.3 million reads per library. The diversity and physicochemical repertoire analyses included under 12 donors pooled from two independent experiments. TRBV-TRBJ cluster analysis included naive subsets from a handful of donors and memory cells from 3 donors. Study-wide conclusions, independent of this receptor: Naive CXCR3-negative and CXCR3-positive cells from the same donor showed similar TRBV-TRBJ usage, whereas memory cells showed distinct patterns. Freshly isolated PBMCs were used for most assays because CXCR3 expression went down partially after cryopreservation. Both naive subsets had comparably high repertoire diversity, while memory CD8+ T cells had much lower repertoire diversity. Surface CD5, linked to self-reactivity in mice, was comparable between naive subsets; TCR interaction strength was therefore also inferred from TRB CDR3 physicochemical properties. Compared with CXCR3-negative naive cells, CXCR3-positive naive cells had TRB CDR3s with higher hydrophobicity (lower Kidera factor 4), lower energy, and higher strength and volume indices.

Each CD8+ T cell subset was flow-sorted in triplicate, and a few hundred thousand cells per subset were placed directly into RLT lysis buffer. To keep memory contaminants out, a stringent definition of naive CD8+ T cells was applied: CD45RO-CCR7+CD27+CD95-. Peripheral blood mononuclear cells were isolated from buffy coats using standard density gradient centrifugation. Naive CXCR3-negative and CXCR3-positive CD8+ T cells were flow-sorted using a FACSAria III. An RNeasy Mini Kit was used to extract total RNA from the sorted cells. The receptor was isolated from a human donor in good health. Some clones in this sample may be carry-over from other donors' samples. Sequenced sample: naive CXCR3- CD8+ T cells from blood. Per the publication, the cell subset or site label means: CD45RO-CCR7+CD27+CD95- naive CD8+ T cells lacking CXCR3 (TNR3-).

The encoded CDR3 is CASSWSAGYTDTQYF. Recombination linked TRBV7-9 to TRBJ2-3; there is no DNA to check the TCRdb D call of TRBD2. Reading the germline V gene (reference sequence) gives CDR1 SEHNR and CDR2 FQNEAQ. CDR3 length: 15 amino acids, cysteine to phenylalanine. Nucleotide data are not available.